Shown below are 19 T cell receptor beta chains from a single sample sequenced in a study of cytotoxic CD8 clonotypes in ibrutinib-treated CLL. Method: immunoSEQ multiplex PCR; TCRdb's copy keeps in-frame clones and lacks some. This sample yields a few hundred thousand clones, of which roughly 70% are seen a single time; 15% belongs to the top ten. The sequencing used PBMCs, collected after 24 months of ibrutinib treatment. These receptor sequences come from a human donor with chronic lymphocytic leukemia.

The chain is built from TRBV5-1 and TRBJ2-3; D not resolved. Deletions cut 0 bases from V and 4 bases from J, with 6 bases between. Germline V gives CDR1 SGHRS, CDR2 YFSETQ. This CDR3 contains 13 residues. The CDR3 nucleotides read TGCGCCAGCAGCTTGGGGCAGTCAGATACGCAGTATTTT. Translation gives CASSLGQSDTQYF.

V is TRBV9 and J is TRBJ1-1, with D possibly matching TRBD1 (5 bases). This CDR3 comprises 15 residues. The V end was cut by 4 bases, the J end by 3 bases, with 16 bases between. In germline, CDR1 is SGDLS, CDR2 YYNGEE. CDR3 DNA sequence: TGTGCCAGCAGCCCCAGGGTAGGGTCGTACACTGAAGCTTTCTTT. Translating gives CASSPRVGSYTEAFF.

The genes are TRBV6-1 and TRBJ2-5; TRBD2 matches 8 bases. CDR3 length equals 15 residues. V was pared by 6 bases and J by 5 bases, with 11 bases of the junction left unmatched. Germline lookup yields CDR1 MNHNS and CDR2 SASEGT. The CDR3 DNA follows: TGTGCCAGCAGGCGGACTAGCAGGAGTCTGGAGACCCAGTACTTC. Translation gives CASRRTSRSLETQYF.

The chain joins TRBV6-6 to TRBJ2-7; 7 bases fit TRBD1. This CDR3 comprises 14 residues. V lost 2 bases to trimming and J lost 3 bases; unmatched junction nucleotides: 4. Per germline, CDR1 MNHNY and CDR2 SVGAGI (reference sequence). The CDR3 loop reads CASSYEAGGYEQYF. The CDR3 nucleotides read TGTGCCAGCAGTTACGAAGCAGGGGGCTACGAGCAGTACTTC.

The CDR3 bases are TGTGCCTGGAGCCTGGGGCGCATTAGTTACGAGCAGTACTTC. Residues: CAWSLGRISYEQYF. The genes are TRBV30 and TRBJ2-7; D is possibly TRBD1 (5 bases). This CDR3 spans 14 amino acids. Trimming pared 3 bases from V and 4 bases from J, leaving 16 bases between. Germline-derived CDR1 and CDR2 are GTSNPN and SVGIG (reference sequence).

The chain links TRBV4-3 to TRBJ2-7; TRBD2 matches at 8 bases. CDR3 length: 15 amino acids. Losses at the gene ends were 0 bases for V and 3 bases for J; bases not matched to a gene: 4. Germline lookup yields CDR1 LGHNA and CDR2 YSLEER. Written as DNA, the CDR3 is TGCGCCAGCAGCCAAGATCTAGCGGGCGTCTACGAGCAGTACTTC. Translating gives CASSQDLAGVYEQYF.

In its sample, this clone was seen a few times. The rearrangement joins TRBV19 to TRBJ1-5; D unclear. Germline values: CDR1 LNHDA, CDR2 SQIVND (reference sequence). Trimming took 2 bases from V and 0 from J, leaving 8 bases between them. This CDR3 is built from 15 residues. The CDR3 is CASSIMLGSNQPQHF. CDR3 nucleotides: TGTGCCAGTAGTATAATGTTGGGTAGCAATCAGCCCCAGCATTTT.

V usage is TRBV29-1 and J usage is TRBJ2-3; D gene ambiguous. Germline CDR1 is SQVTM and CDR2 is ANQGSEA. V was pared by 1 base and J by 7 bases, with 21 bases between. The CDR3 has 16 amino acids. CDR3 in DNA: TGCAGCGTTGAAGGAAATGGACGGCACGACGTGAATACGCAGTATTTT. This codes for CSVEGNGRHDVNTQYF.

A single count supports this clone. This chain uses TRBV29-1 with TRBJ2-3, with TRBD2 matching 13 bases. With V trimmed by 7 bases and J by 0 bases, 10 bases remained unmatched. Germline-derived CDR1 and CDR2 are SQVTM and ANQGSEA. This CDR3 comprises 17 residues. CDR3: CSARLAGGLSSTDTQYF. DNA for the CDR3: TGCAGCGCCAGACTAGCGGGAGGACTATCTAGCACAGATACGCAGTATTTT.

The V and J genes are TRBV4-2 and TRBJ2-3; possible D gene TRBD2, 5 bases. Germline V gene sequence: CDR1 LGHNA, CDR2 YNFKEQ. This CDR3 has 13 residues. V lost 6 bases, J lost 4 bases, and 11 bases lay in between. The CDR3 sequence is CASRHTSSDTQYF. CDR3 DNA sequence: TGTGCCAGCAGACACACTAGTTCAGATACGCAGTATTTT.

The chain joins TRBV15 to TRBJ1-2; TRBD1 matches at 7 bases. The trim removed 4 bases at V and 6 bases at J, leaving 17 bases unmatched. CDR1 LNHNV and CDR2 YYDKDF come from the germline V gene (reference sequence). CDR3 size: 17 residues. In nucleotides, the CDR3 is TGTGCCACCAGCACCGCCGGGACAGTCAACTGGAGGGATGGCTACACCTTC. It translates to CATSTAGTVNWRDGYTF.

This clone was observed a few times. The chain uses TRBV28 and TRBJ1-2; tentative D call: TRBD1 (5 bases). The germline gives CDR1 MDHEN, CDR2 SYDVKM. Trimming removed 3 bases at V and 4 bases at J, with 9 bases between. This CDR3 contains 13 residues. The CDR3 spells CASSLQGGYGYTF. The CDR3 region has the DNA TGTGCCAGCAGTTTGCAGGGCGGCTATGGCTACACCTTC.

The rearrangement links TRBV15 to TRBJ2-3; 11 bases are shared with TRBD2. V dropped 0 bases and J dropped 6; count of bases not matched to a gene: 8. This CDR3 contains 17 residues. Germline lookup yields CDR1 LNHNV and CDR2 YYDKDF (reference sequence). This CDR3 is CATSRDRLAGGPDTQYF. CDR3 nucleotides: TGTGCCACCAGCAGAGATCGGCTAGCGGGAGGTCCCGATACGCAGTATTTT.

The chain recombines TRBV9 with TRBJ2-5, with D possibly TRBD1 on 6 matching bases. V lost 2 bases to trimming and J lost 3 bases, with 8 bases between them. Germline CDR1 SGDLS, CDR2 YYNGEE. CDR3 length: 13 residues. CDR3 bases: TGTGCCAGCAGCGTGGGGGCTAAAGAGACCCAGTACTTC. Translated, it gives CASSVGAKETQYF.

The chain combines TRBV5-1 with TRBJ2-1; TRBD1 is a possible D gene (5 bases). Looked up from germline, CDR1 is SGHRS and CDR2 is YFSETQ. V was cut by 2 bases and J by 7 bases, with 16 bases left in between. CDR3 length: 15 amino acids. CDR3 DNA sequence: TGCGCCAGCAGCTTTGGTGCAGACAGCTCAAATGAGCAGTTCTTC. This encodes CASSFGADSSNEQFF.

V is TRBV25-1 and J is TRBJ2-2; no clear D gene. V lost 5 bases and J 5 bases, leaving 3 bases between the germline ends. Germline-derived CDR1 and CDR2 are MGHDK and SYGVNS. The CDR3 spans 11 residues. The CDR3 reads CASSFTGELFF. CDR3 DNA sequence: TGTGCCAGCAGTTTTACCGGGGAGCTGTTTTTT.

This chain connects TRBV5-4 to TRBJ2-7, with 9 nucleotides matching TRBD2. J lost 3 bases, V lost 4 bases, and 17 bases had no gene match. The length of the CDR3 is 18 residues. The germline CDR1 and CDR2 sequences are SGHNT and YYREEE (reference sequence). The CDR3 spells CASSPTLPRGREGYEQYF. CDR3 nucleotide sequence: TGTGCCAGCAGCCCGACCCTGCCCCGTGGGCGGGAGGGCTACGAGCAGTACTTC.

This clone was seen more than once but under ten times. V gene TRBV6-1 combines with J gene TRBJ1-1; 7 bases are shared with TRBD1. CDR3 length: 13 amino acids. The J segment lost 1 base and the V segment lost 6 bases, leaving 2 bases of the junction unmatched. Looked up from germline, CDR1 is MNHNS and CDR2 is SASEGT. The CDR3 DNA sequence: TGTGCCAGCAGGACAGGGCGGAACACTGAAGCTTTCTTT. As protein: CASRTGRNTEAFF.

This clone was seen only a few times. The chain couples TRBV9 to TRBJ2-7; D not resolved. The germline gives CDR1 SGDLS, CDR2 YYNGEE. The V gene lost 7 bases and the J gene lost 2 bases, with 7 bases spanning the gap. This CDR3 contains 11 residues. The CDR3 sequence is CASGLTYEQYF. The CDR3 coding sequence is TGTGCCAGCGGCTTGACCTACGAGCAGTACTTC.